This T cell receptor (beta chain) is drawn from a study of cytomegalovirus exposure and HLA in healthy donors. Overall study results and limits: Serostatus for CMV was the only available immune exposure information. TCR beta sequences reportedly predicted the HLA-A and HLA-B alleles of most subjects accurately. The study flagged 150 to 200 TCR beta chains as cytomegalovirus-associated.

The study sampled nominally healthy donors, though unrecorded immune exposures were likely. Germline CDR1 KGHSH, CDR2 LQKENI. The trim removed 2 bases at V and 2 bases at J, leaving 5 bases unmatched. CDR3 size: 16 residues. Concerning this clone: The antigen is not known.

Both 60 Vbeta primers and 13 Jbeta primers went into the PCR. Only in-frame clones appear in the TCRdb table, and some are missing; sequencing was by immunoSEQ multiplex PCR. The data contain roughly 190,000 clones, about 76% of them singletons. The sample taken for sequencing was PBMCs. This sequence originates from a woman between 45 and 65 years old in good health and CMV-seronegative. V gene TRBV18 combines with J gene TRBJ2-1, with 8 bases that match TRBD2. The DNA of the CDR3 is TGTGCCAGCTCACCAGGGGCGGGAGGAACCTACAATGAGCAGTTCTTC. Its protein is CASSPGAGGTYNEQFF.